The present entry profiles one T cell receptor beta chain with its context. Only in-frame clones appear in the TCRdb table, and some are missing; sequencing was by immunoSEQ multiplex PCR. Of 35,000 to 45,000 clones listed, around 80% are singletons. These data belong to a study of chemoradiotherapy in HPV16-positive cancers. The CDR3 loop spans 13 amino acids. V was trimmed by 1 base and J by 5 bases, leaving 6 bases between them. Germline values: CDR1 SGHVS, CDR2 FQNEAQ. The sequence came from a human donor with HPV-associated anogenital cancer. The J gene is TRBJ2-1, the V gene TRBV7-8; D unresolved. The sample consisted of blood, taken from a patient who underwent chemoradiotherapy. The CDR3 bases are TGTGCCAGCAGCTTAGGACGGGACAATGAGCAGTTCTTC. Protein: CASSLGRDNEQFF.